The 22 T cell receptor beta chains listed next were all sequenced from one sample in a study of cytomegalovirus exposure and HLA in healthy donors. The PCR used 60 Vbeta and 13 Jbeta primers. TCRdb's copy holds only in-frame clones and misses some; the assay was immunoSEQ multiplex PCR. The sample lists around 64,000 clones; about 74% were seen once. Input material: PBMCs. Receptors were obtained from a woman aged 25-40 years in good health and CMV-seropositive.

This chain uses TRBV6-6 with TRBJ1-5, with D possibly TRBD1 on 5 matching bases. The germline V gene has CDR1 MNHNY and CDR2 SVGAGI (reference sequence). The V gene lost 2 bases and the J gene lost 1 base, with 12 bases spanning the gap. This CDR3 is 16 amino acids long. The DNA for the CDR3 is TGTGCCAGCAGTTACCAGGGTTTTACAAGCAATCAGCCCCAGCATTTT. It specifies CASSYQGFTSNQPQHF.

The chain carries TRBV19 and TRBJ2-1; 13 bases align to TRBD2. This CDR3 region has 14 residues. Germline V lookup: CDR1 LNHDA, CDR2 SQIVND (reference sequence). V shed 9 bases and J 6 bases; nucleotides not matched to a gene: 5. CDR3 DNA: TGTGCCAGCTCGACTAGCGGGAGGTTCAATGAGCAGTTCTTC. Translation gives CASSTSGRFNEQFF.

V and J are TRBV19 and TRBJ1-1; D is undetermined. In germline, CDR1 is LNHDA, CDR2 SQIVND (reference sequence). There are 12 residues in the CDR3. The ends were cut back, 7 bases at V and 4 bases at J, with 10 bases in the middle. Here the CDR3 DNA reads TGTGCCAGTATGAGAGGGTCCACTGAAGCTTTCTTT. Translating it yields CASMRGSTEAFF.

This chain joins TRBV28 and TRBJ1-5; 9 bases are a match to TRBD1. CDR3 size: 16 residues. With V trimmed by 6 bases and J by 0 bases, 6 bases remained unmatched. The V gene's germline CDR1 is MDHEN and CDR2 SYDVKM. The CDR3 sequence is CASRKTGGYSNQPQHF. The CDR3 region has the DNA TGTGCCAGCAGAAAGACAGGGGGTTATAGCAATCAGCCCCAGCATTTT.

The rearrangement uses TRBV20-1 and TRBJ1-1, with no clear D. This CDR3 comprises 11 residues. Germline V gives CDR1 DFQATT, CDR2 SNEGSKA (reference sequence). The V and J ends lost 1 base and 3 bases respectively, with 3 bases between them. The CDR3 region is CSARADTEAFF. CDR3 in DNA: TGCAGTGCTAGAGCTGACACTGAAGCTTTCTTT.

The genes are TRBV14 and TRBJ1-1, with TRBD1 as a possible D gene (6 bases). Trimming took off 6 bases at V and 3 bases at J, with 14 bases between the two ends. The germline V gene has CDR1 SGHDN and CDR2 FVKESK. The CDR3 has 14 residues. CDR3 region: CASSQTGGHTEAFF. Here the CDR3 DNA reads TGTGCCAGCAGTCAGACGGGGGGGCACACTGAAGCTTTCTTT.

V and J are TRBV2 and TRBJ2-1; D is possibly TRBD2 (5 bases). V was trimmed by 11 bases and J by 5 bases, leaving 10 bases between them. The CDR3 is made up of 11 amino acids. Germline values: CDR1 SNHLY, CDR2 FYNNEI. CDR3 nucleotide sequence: TGTGCCGGAGGACTGAACAATGAGCAGTTCTTC. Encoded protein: CAGGLNNEQFF.

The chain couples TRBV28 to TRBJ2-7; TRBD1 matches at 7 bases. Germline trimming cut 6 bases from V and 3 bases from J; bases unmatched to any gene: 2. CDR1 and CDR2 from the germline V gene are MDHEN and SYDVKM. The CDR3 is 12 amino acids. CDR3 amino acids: CASRGTDYEQYF. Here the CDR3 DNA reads TGTGCCAGCAGAGGGACAGACTACGAGCAGTACTTC. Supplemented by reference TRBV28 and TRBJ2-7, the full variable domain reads DVKVTQSSRYLVKRTGEKVFLECVQDMDHENMFWYRQDPGLGLRLIYFSYDVKMKEKGDIPEGYSVSREKKERFSLILESASTNQTSMYLCASRGTDYEQYFGPGTRLTVT.

CDR3 in DNA: TGTGCCAGCAGTTTAAGGGGGTTCTCCTACGAGCAGTACTTC. Translated, it gives CASSLRGFSYEQYF. This chain links TRBV28 with TRBJ2-7; D might be TRBD1 (6 bases). This CDR3 spans 14 amino acids. CDR1 is MDHEN, CDR2 SYDVKM, per germline. Trimming took 2 bases from V and 0 from J, leaving 8 bases between them. The entire variable domain, with the rest obtained from reference TRBV28 and TRBJ2-7, is as follows: DVKVTQSSRYLVKRTGEKVFLECVQDMDHENMFWYRQDPGLGLRLIYFSYDVKMKEKGDIPEGYSVSREKKERFSLILESASTNQTSMYLCASSLRGFSYEQYFGPGTRLTVT.

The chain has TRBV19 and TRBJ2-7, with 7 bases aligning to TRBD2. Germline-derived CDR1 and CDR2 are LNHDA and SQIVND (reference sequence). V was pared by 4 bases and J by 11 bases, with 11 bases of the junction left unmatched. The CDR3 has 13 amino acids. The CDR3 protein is CASSTQAGEWEYF. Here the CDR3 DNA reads TGTGCCAGTAGTACTCAGGCGGGAGAGTGGGAGTACTTC.

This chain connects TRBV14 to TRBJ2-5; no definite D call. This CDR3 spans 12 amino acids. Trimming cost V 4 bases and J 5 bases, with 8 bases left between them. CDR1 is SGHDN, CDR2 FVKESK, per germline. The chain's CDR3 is CASSLPMETQYF. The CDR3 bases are TGTGCCAGCAGCCTACCTATGGAGACCCAGTACTTC.

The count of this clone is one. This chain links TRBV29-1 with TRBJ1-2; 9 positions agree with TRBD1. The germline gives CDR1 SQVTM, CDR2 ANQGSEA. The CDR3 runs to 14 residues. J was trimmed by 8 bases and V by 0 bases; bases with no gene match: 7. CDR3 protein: CSVEEQGAIRGYTF. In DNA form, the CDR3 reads TGCAGCGTTGAAGAACAGGGGGCTATAAGGGGCTACACCTTC.

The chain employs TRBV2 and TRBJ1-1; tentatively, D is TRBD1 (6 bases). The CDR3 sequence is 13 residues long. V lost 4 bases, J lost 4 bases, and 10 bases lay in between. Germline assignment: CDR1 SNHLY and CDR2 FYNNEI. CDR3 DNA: TGTGCCAGCAGTGGACAGGACCTCACTGAAGCTTTCTTT. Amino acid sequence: CASSGQDLTEAFF.

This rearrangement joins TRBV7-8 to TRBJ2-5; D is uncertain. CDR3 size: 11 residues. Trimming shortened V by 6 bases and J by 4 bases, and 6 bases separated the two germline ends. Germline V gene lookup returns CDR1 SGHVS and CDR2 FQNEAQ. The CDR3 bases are TGTGCCAGCAGTAGTAGAGAGACCCAGTACTTC. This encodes CASSSRETQYF. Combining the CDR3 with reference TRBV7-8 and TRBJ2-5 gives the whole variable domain GAGVSQSPRYKVAKRGQDVALRCDPISGHVSLFWYQQALGQGPEFLTYFQNEAQLDKSGLPSDRFFAERPEGSVSTLKIQRTQQEDSAVYLCASSSRETQYFGPGTRLLVL.

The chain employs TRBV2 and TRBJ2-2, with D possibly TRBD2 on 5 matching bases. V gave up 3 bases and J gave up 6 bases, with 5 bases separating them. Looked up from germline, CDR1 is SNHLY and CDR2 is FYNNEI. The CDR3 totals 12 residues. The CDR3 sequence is CASSDGAGELFF. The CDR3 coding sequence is TGTGCCAGCAGTGACGGGGCCGGGGAGCTGTTTTTT.

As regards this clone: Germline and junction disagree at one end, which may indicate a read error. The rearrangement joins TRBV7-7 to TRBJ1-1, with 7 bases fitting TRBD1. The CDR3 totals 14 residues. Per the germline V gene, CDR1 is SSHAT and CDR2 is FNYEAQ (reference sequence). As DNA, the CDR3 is TGTGCTAGCAGCTTAGTAACAGGGGACACTGAAGCTTTCTTT. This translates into CASSLVTGDTEAFF. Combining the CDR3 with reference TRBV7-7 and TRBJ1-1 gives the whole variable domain GAGVSQSPRYKVTKRGQDVTLRCDPISSHATLYWYQQALGQGPEFLTYFNYEAQPDKSGLPSDRFSAERPEGSISTLTIQRTEQRDSAMYRCASSLVTGDTEAFFGQGTRLTVV.

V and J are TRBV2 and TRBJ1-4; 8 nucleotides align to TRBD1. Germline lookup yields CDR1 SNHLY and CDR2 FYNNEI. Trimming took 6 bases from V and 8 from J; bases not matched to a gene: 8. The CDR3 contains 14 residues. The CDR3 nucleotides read TGTGCCAGCAGGGAGACAGGGGAACGAGAAAAACTGTTTTTT. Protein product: CASRETGEREKLFF. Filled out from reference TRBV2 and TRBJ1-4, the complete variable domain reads EPEVTQTPSHQVTQMGQEVILRCVPISNHLYFYWYRQILGQKVEFLVSFYNNEISEKSEIFDDQFSVERPDGSNFTLKIRSTKLEDSAMYFCASRETGEREKLFFGSGTQLSVL.

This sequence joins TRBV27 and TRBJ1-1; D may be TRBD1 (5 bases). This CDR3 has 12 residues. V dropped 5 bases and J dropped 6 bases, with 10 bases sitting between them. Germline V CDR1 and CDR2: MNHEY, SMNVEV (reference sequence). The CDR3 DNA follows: TGTGCCAGCAGTAAGGGGTCCGCTGAAGCTTTCTTT. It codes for CASSKGSAEAFF.

CDR3 sequence: CASSAGTWAYEQYF. The CDR3 DNA sequence: TGTGCCAGCAGCGCCGGGACATGGGCTTACGAGCAGTACTTC. The genes are TRBV9 and TRBJ2-7; TRBD1 is a possible D gene (6 bases). This CDR3 has 14 residues. Trimming stripped 3 bases from V and 4 bases from J, with 14 bases between. Germline CDR1 is SGDLS and CDR2 is YYNGEE.

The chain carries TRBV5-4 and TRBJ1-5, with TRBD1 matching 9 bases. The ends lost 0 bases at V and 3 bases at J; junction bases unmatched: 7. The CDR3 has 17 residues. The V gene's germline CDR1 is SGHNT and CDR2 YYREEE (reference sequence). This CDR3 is CASSLAGTGTLNQPQHF. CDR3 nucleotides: TGTGCCAGCAGCTTGGCGGGGACAGGGACTCTCAATCAGCCCCAGCATTTT.

CDR3 in amino acids: CASSEDRGRYNEQFF. The CDR3 nucleotides are TGTGCCAGCAGCGAGGACAGGGGGCGTTACAATGAGCAGTTCTTC. This chain joins TRBV2 and TRBJ2-1, with TRBD1 matching over 11 bases. V shed 6 bases, J shed 4 bases, and the junction held 5 bases outside the gene matches. The CDR3 runs to 15 residues. The V gene's germline CDR1 is SNHLY and CDR2 FYNNEI.

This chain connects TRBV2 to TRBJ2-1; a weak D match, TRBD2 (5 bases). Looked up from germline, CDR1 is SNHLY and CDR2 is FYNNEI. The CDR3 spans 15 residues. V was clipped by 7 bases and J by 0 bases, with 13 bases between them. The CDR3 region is CASTGERSSYNEQFF. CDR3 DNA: TGTGCCAGCACCGGGGAGCGGAGCTCCTACAATGAGCAGTTCTTC.